This T cell receptor (beta chain) was sequenced in a study of blood T cell repertoires in COVID-19. In the study overall: Samples representing acute and convalescent COVID-19 were sourced from the United States, Italy and Spain. Sample material is recorded as cDNA or gDNA derived from T cells, B-cell-depleted T cells, or PBMCs.

Original analysis: Reference gene primer amplification in the assay estimated nucleated cell counts. Repertoires were generated with immunoSEQ multiplex PCR, while TCRdb's copy carries only in-frame clones and drops some. V and J calls and clone size follow that table, whereas D and trimming were derived from the DNA. The table shows 150,000 to 180,000 clones, with 76% occurring only once. The CDR3 has 18 amino acids. V gave up 5 bases and J gave up 1 base, with 23 bases separating them. Germline CDR1 reads LNHDA; CDR2 reads SQIVND (reference sequence). The clonotype comes from a woman older than 75 with acute or convalescent COVID-19. The chain employs TRBV19 and TRBJ1-1; D is possibly TRBD1 (6 bases). Material: peripheral blood. The CDR3, as DNA: TGTGCCAGTAGTTCAATCCGGGACAATAGAAGTCCGAACACTGAAGCTTTCTTT. This translates into CASSSIRDNRSPNTEAFF.